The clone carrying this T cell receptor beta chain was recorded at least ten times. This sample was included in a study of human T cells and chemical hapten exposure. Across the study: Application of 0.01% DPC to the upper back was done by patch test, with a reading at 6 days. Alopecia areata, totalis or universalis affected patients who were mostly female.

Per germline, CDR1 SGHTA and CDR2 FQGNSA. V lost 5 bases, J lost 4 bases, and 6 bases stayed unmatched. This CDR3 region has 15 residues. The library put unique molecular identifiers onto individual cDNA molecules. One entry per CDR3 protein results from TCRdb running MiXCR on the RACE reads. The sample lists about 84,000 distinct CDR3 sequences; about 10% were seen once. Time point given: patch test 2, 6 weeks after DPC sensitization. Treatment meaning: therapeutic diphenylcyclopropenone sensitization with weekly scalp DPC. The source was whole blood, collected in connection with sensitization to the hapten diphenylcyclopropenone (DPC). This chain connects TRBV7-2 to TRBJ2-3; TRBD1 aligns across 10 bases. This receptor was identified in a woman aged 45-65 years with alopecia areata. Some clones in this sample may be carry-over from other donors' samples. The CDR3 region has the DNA TGTGCCAGCAGCAACAGACAGGGGGCGGCAGATACGCAGTATTTT. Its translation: CASSNRQGAADTQYF. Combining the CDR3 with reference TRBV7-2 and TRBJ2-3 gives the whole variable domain GAGVSQSPSNKVTEKGKDVELRCDPISGHTALYWYRQSLGQGLEFLIYFQGNSAPDKSGLPSDRFSAERTGGSVSTLTIQRTQQEDSAVYLCASSNRQGAADTQYFGPGTRLTVL.